The sample holds one count of the clone carrying this T cell receptor beta chain. Its specificity is unknown. Profiling relied on immunoSEQ multiplex PCR, and the TCRdb table lists in-frame clones only, not all of them. The top ten clones hold more than 15% of a sample with 150,000 to 200,000 clones, 85% of them seen once. The data derive from a study of cytomegalovirus exposure and HLA in healthy donors. Study-wide results and limits: In the approximately 120 validation repertoires, a later analysis found that first-cohort TCR clusters tended to co-occur.

The J segment lost 5 bases and the V segment lost 0 bases, leaving 8 bases of the junction unmatched. From germline, CDR1 is SGHRS and CDR2 YFSETQ. The CDR3 sequence is 15 residues long. The TCR was taken from a man younger than 30 in good health and CMV-seropositive. The chain carries TRBV5-1 and TRBJ2-7; 7 positions match TRBD1. Sequencing was performed on PBMCs. This CDR3 is CASSLDGDRVHEQYF. The CDR3 bases are TGCGCCAGCAGCTTGGACGGAGACAGGGTCCACGAGCAGTACTTC.